This T cell receptor (beta chain) came from a study of T cell responses to AZD1222 COVID-19 vaccine. Overall study results and limits: When two AZD1222 doses had been given, Spike-specific TCR breadth and depth rose.

On this clone itself: Its target is not known.

Using immunoSEQ multiplex PCR, the repertoire was profiled, and TCRdb retains in-frame clones only, with some absent. Of around 71,000 clones listed, about 82% are singletons. The sample was peripheral blood, taken on day 0 of AZD1222 vaccination. This TCR was recovered from an adult in good health.

As DNA, the CDR3 is TGTGCCAGCAGCTCCGGACAAAACACCGGGGAGCTGTTTTTT. Protein: CASSSGQNTGELFF. V usage is TRBV6-5 and J usage is TRBJ2-2; a possible D gene is TRBD1 (5 bases). Trimming cost V 6 bases and J 2 bases, with 10 bases left between them. The CDR3 is 14 amino acids. The V gene's germline CDR1 is MNHEY and CDR2 SVGAGI.